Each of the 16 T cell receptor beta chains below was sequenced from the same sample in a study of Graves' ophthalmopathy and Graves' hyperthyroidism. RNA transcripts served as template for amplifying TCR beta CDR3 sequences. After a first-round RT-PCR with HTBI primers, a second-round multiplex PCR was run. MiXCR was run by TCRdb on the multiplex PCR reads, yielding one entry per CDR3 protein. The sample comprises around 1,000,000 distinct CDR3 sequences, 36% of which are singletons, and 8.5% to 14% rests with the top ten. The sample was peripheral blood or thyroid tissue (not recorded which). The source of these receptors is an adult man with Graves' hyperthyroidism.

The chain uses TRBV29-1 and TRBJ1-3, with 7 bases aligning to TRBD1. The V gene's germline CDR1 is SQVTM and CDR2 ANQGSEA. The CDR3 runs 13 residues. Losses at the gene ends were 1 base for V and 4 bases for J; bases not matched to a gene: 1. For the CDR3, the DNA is TGCAGCGTTGAAGGGGGACAGGGAAACACCATATATTTT. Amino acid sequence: CSVEGGQGNTIYF.

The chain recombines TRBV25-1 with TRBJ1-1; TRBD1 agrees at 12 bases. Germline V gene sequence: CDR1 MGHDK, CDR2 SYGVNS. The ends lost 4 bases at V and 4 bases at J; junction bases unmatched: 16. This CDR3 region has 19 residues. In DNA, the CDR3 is TGTGCCAGCAGTGCCCAATCCGGGACAGGGGGCGGTGTGGTCACTGAAGCTTTCTTT. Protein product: CASSAQSGTGGGVVTEAFF.

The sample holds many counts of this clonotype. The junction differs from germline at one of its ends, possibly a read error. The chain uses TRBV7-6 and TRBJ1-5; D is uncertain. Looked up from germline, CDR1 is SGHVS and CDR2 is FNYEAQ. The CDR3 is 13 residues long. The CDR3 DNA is TGTGCCAGCAACTTAGAGGCTTCCCAGACCCAGCATTTT. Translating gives CASNLEASQTQHF.

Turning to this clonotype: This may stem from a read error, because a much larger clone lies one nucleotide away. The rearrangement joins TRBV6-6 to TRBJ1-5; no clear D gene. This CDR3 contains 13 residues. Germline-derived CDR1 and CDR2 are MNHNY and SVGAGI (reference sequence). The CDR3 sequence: CASSSPGDQPHHF. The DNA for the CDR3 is TGTGCCAGCAGTTCTCCCGGCGATCAGCCCCACCATTTT.

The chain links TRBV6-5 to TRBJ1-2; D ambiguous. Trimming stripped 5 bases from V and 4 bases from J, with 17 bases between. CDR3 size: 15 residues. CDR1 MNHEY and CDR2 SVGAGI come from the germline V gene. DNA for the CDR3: TGTGCCAGCAGTAACGGAGTCCTCCCTTTCTATGGCTACACCTTC. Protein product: CASSNGVLPFYGYTF.

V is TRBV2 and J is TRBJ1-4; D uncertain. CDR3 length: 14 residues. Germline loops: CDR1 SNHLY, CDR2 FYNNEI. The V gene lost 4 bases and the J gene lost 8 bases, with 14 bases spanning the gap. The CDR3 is CASSVQALGEKLFF. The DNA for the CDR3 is TGTGCCAGCAGTGTTCAGGCTTTGGGAGAAAAACTGTTTTTT.

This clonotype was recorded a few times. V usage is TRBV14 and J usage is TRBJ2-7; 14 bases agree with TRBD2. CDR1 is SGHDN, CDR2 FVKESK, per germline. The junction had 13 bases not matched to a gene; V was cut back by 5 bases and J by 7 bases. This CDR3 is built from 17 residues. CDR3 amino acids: CASSAGLAGDNPWEQYF. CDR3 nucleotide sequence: TGTGCCAGCAGCGCGGGACTAGCGGGGGATAATCCCTGGGAGCAGTACTTC.

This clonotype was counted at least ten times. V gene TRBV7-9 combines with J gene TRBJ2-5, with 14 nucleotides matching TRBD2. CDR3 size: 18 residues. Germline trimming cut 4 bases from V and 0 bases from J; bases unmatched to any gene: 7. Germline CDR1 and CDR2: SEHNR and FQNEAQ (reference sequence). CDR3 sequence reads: CASSSGLAGGQYQETQYF. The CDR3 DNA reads TGTGCCAGCAGCTCAGGACTAGCGGGAGGCCAATACCAAGAGACCCAGTACTTC.

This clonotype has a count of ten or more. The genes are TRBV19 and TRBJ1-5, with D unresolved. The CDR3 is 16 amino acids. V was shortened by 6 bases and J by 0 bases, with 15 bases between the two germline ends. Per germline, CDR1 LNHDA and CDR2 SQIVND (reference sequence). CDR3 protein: CASSLAQFYSNQPQHF. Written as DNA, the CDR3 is TGTGCCAGTAGCCTGGCGCAGTTCTATAGCAATCAGCCCCAGCATTTT.

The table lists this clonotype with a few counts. CDR3 protein: CASSLIVGVSNEQYF. CDR3 nucleotides: TGTGCCAGCAGCTTAATTGTGGGAGTAAGCAACGAGCAGTACTTC. The chain employs TRBV7-9 and TRBJ2-7, with D tentatively TRBD2 (5 bases). Trimming pared 2 bases from V and 5 bases from J, leaving 16 bases between. In germline, CDR1 is SEHNR, CDR2 FQNEAQ (reference sequence). The CDR3 is 15 amino acids.

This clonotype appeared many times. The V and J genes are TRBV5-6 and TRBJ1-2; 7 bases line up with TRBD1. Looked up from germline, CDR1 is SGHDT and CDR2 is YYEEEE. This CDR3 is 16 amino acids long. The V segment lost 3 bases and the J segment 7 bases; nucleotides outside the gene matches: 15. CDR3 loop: CASSSLGGWRQGGYTF. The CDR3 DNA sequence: TGTGCCAGCAGCTCCCTTGGGGGATGGCGACAGGGTGGCTACACCTTC.

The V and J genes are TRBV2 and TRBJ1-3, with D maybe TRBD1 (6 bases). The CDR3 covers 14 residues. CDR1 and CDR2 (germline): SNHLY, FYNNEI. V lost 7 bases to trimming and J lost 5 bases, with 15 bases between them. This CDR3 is CASTWTDGRNTIYF. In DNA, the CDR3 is TGTGCCAGCACCTGGACAGATGGAAGAAACACCATATATTTT.

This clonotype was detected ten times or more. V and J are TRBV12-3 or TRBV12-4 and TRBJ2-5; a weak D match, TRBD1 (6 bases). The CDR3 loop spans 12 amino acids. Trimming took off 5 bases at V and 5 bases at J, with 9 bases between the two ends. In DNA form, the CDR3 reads TGTGCCAGCAGTCGAGACAGGGAGACCCAGTACTTC. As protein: CASSRDRETQYF.

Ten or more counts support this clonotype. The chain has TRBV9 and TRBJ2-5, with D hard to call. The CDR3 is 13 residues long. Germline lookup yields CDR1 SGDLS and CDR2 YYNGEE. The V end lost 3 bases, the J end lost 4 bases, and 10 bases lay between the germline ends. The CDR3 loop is CASSATAGETQYF. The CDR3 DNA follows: TGTGCCAGCAGCGCCACAGCAGGAGAGACCCAGTACTTC. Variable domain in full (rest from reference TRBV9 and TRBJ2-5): DSGVTQTPKHLITATGQRVTLRCSPRSGDLSVYWYQQSLDQGLQFLIQYYNGEERAKGNILERFSAQQFPDLHSELNLSSLELGDSALYFCASSATAGETQYFGPGTRLLVL.

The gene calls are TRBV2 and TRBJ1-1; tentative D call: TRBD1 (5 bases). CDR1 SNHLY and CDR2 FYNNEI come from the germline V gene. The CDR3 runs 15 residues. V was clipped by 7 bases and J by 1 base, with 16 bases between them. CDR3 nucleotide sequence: TGTGCCAGCACTGGGGTGGCACAGGCGAACACTGAAGCTTTCTTT. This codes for CASTGVAQANTEAFF.

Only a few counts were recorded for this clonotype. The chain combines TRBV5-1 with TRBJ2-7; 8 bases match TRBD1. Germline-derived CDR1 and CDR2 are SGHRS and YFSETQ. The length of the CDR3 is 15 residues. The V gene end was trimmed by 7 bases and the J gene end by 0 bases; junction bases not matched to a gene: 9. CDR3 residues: CASGIYRGNSYEQYF. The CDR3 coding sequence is TGCGCCAGCGGGATTTACAGGGGGAACTCCTACGAGCAGTACTTC.